The rows below give T cell receptor beta chains drawn from one sample of a study of blood T cell repertoires in COVID-19. Method: immunoSEQ multiplex PCR; TCRdb's copy keeps in-frame clones and lacks some. The sample yields around 100,000 clones, about 90% seen once. Source material: peripheral blood. The receptors were sampled from a man aged 25-40 years in a cohort sampled during active COVID-19. CDR3s include the opening cysteine and the closing phenylalanine or tryptophan. A D gene is named only where the DNA matches it firmly. The size field is filled for only some rows; it gives once, few, many or a size class.

J gene: TRBJ2-1
D gene: TRBD2
clone size: .
V gene: TRBV5-1
CDR3 DNA: TGCGCCAGCAGCCGGACTAGCGGGGGGTCCTACAATGAGCAGTTCTTC
CDR3 protein: CASSRTSGGSYNEQFF

J gene: TRBJ1-2
D gene: .
clone size: .
V gene: TRBV28
CDR3 DNA: TGTGCCAGCACTTTGGGCCTTCAAGAAACCGAAGCTAACTATGGCTACACCTTC
CDR3 protein: CASTLGLQETEANYGYTF

J gene: TRBJ2-1
D gene: TRBD2
clone size: .
V gene: TRBV6-2/TRBV6-3
CDR3 DNA: TGTGCCAGCAGCCCCCGCGGAGCGGGGGGAACGGTGGAGCAGTTCTTC
CDR3 protein: CASSPRGAGGTVEQFF

J gene: TRBJ2-2
D gene: .
clone size: .
V gene: TRBV12-3/TRBV12-4
CDR3 DNA: TGTGCCAGCAGTTCCAACAGGGAACTGTTTTTT
CDR3 protein: CASSSNRELFF

J gene: TRBJ2-5
D gene: .
clone size: .
V gene: TRBV29-1
CDR3 DNA: TGCAGCGTTCTCAGGGTGAAGGTCCGAGAGACCCAGTACTTC
CDR3 protein: CSVLRVKVRETQYF

J gene: TRBJ1-2
D gene: .
clone size: .
V gene: TRBV29-1
CDR3 DNA: TGCAGCGTTGCTCAATTTACCAGGAGGGGCTACACCTTC
CDR3 protein: CSVAQFTRRGYTF

J gene: TRBJ1-6
D gene: .
clone size: once
V gene: TRBV6-5
CDR3 DNA: TGTGCCAGCAGCCCAAACTCCTATAATTCACCCCTCCACTTT
CDR3 protein: CASSPNSYNSPLHF

J gene: TRBJ2-5
D gene: TRBD1
clone size: .
V gene: TRBV9
CDR3 DNA: TGTGCCAGCAGCGTAGAAGGAGGACAGGGGGGAGAGACCCAGTACTTC
CDR3 protein: CASSVEGGQGGETQYF

J gene: TRBJ1-2
D gene: .
clone size: .
V gene: TRBV10-3
CDR3 DNA: TGTGCCATCAGTGATAAGGGGAACTATGGCTACACCTTC
CDR3 protein: CAISDKGNYGYTF

J gene: TRBJ1-2
D gene: .
clone size: once
V gene: TRBV15
CDR3 DNA: TGTGCCACCAGCAGAGATATAGGAGACTATGGCTACACCTTC
CDR3 protein: CATSRDIGDYGYTF

J gene: TRBJ2-3
D gene: .
clone size: .
V gene: TRBV11-1
CDR3 DNA: TGTGCCAGCAGCTTAGTCGGGCAGGGAACAGATACGCAGTATTTT
CDR3 protein: CASSLVGQGTDTQYF

J gene: TRBJ2-7
D gene: TRBD1
clone size: .
V gene: TRBV10-3
CDR3 DNA: TGTGCCATCAGAGACCGGGACAGGGGGTTCTTTGGCGAGCAGTACTTC
CDR3 protein: CAIRDRDRGFFGEQYF

J gene: TRBJ2-2
D gene: TRBD1
clone size: .
V gene: TRBV11-1
CDR3 DNA: TGTGCCAGCAGCTTCCTGGGGGGACAGGGTACGGGGGAGCTGTTTTTT
CDR3 protein: CASSFLGGQGTGELFF

J gene: TRBJ1-2
D gene: TRBD1
clone size: .
V gene: TRBV19
CDR3 DNA: TGTGCCAGTAGTATGGGACAGGGGCACTATGGCTACACCTTC
CDR3 protein: CASSMGQGHYGYTF

J gene: TRBJ2-3
D gene: TRBD1
clone size: .
V gene: TRBV4-1
CDR3 DNA: TGCGCCAGCAGCCTCGGACGAGAGCGGGACAGGGGAGGAGATACGCAGTATTTT
CDR3 protein: CASSLGRERDRGGDTQYF

J gene: TRBJ1-6
D gene: .
clone size: .
V gene: TRBV4-1
CDR3 DNA: TGCGCCAGCAGCCTGCAACGAGGCGCCGGGGGTTCACCCCTCCACTTT
CDR3 protein: CASSLQRGAGGSPLHF

J gene: TRBJ1-5
D gene: .
clone size: few
V gene: TRBV5-5
CDR3 DNA: TGTGCCAGCAGCAAACTCGGAGGCCATCAGCCCCAGCATTTT
CDR3 protein: CASSKLGGHQPQHF

J gene: TRBJ2-3
D gene: TRBD2
clone size: .
V gene: TRBV9
CDR3 DNA: TGTGCCAGCAGCGTAGCCGGGACTAGCGGGGCCTACACAGATACGCAGTATTTT
CDR3 protein: CASSVAGTSGAYTDTQYF

J gene: TRBJ1-2
D gene: TRBD1
clone size: .
V gene: TRBV28
CDR3 DNA: TGTGCCAGCAGCACACAGGGGGCGGATGGCTACACCTTC
CDR3 protein: CASSTQGADGYTF

J gene: TRBJ2-3
D gene: .
clone size: .
V gene: TRBV19
CDR3 DNA: TGTGCCAGCACTGGTAGCACAGATACGCAGTATTTT
CDR3 protein: CASTGSTDTQYF

J gene: TRBJ2-3
D gene: TRBD2
clone size: .
V gene: TRBV27
CDR3 DNA: TGTGCCAGCAGTCCCCAGTCTAGCGGGGGCCAAAAATTT
CDR3 protein: CASSPQSSGGQKF

J gene: TRBJ1-5
D gene: .
clone size: .
V gene: TRBV6-6
CDR3 DNA: TGTGCCAGCAGTTACCGGTCCGCCGGGGGCAATCAGCCCCAGCATTTT
CDR3 protein: CASSYRSAGGNQPQHF

J gene: TRBJ1-5
D gene: TRBD1
clone size: few
V gene: TRBV4-1
CDR3 DNA: TGCGCCAGCAGCCCAAGGACAGGCTATAGCAATCAGCCCCAGCATTTT
CDR3 protein: CASSPRTGYSNQPQHF

J gene: TRBJ1-1
D gene: .
clone size: .
V gene: TRBV30
CDR3 DNA: TGTGCCTGGAGTGCGAAACAGGGTAGGATCGCGTCGGACACTGAAGCTTTCTTT
CDR3 protein: CAWSAKQGRIASDTEAFF

J gene: TRBJ2-3
D gene: .
clone size: .
V gene: TRBV27
CDR3 DNA: TGTGCCAGCAGTCTCATCGGAGCCCTCACAGATACGCAGTATTTT
CDR3 protein: CASSLIGALTDTQYF

J gene: TRBJ1-2
D gene: .
clone size: .
V gene: TRBV15
CDR3 DNA: TGTGCCACCAGCCTGGACAGTAACTATGGCTACACCTTC
CDR3 protein: CATSLDSNYGYTF

J gene: TRBJ2-3
D gene: .
clone size: few
V gene: TRBV4-1
CDR3 DNA: TGCGCCAGCAGCCTTGTATTCACAGATACGCAGTATTTT
CDR3 protein: CASSLVFTDTQYF

J gene: TRBJ1-4
D gene: .
clone size: .
V gene: TRBV5-1
CDR3 DNA: TGCGCCAGCAGCTTCCACAGCTCTAATGAAAAACTGTTTTTT
CDR3 protein: CASSFHSSNEKLFF

J gene: TRBJ2-7
D gene: .
clone size: .
V gene: TRBV10-2
CDR3 DNA: TGCGCCAGCCGTCCAGGGGCCTACGAGCAGTACTTC
CDR3 protein: CASRPGAYEQYF

J gene: TRBJ2-7
D gene: .
clone size: .
V gene: TRBV27
CDR3 DNA: TGTGCCAGCAGCTTTAAGGGACATTTTACCTACGAGCAGTACTTC
CDR3 protein: CASSFKGHFTYEQYF

J gene: TRBJ1-4
D gene: .
clone size: .
V gene: TRBV23-1
CDR3 DNA: TGCGCCAGCAGTCAATCGGCAGGGGCCCATGAAAAACTGTTTTTT
CDR3 protein: CASSQSAGAHEKLFF

J gene: TRBJ2-3
D gene: TRBD2
clone size: .
V gene: TRBV5-1
CDR3 DNA: TGCGCCAGCAGCAACCCGGCTAGCGGGGGTCGCACAGATACGCAGTATTTT
CDR3 protein: CASSNPASGGRTDTQYF

J gene: TRBJ2-6
D gene: .
clone size: .
V gene: TRBV3-1/TRBV3-2
CDR3 DNA: TGTGCCAGCAGCCAAGATATCTCTGGGGCCAACGTCCTGACTTTC
CDR3 protein: CASSQDISGANVLTF

J gene: TRBJ2-7
D gene: TRBD1
clone size: .
V gene: TRBV6-5
CDR3 DNA: TGTGCCAGCAGCTTCGACAGGGGGGGGTACGAGCAGTACTTC
CDR3 protein: CASSFDRGGYEQYF

J gene: TRBJ2-1
D gene: TRBD1
clone size: .
V gene: TRBV6-2/TRBV6-3
CDR3 DNA: TGTGCCAGCAGTTACTCCAGGGGCACAGGGGGCCTTTCAAATGAGCAGTTCTTC
CDR3 protein: CASSYSRGTGGLSNEQFF

J gene: TRBJ2-3
D gene: .
clone size: once
V gene: TRBV5-6
CDR3 DNA: TGTGCCAGCAGCTTTCGGCGGGGTGGGGGGATTTCAGATACGCAGTATTTT
CDR3 protein: CASSFRRGGGISDTQYF

J gene: TRBJ1-2
D gene: .
clone size: once
V gene: TRBV4-1
CDR3 DNA: TGCGCCAGCAGCCAAGTGGGCTATCGCTACACCTTC
CDR3 protein: CASSQVGYRYTF

J gene: TRBJ2-1
D gene: TRBD2
clone size: .
V gene: TRBV29-1
CDR3 DNA: TGCAGCGTTGAGTCGAGCGGGGGGCCATTTTTGTACAATGAGCAGTTCTTC
CDR3 protein: CSVESSGGPFLYNEQFF

J gene: TRBJ1-2
D gene: TRBD1
clone size: .
V gene: TRBV6-4
CDR3 DNA: TGTGCCAGAACAGGGGGGAGATATGGCTACACCTTC
CDR3 protein: CARTGGRYGYTF

J gene: TRBJ1-2
D gene: .
clone size: .
V gene: TRBV6-5
CDR3 DNA: TGTGCCAGCAGTTATCGCAGGGGAAACTACACCTTC
CDR3 protein: CASSYRRGNYTF

J gene: TRBJ2-5
D gene: .
clone size: .
V gene: TRBV19
CDR3 DNA: TGTGCCAGTAGAACGACAGACCAAGAGACCCAGTACTTC
CDR3 protein: CASRTTDQETQYF

J gene: TRBJ2-1
D gene: TRBD2
clone size: .
V gene: TRBV4-1
CDR3 DNA: TGCGCCAGCAGCCAAGCCCTTCCCGGGACTAGCATTTACAATGAGCAGTTCTTC
CDR3 protein: CASSQALPGTSIYNEQFF

J gene: TRBJ1-1
D gene: .
clone size: .
V gene: TRBV4-1
CDR3 DNA: TGCGCCAGCAGCCAAGAGGGAGGGTCCATGAACACTGAAGCTTTCTTT
CDR3 protein: CASSQEGGSMNTEAFF

J gene: TRBJ1-2
D gene: .
clone size: .
V gene: TRBV25-1
CDR3 DNA: TGTGCCAGCAGTGAGGAACAGGCCTTCTCTGGCTACACCTTC
CDR3 protein: CASSEEQAFSGYTF

J gene: TRBJ1-4
D gene: TRBD1
clone size: .
V gene: TRBV5-8
CDR3 DNA: TGTGCCAGCAGCTTGGGGACAGGGAAGGTTGCTAATGAAAAACTGTTTTTT
CDR3 protein: CASSLGTGKVANEKLFF

J gene: TRBJ1-5
D gene: .
clone size: .
V gene: TRBV21-1
CDR3 DNA: TGTGCCAGCAGCAAAGGTGAGGGCGGTCAGCCCCAGCATTTT
CDR3 protein: CASSKGEGGQPQHF

J gene: TRBJ2-3
D gene: .
clone size: .
V gene: TRBV7-2
CDR3 DNA: TGTGCCAGCAGCTTAGTTGCTAAAAGCACAGATACGCAGTATTTT
CDR3 protein: CASSLVAKSTDTQYF

J gene: TRBJ1-1
D gene: .
clone size: few
V gene: TRBV7-9
CDR3 DNA: TGTGCCAGCAGCCTCGGGTGGGGGCAGGACACTGAAGCTTTCTTT
CDR3 protein: CASSLGWGQDTEAFF

J gene: TRBJ2-1
D gene: TRBD2
clone size: .
V gene: TRBV11-2
CDR3 DNA: TGTGCCAGCAGCCTTAGGGCTAGCGGGGATGAGCAGTTCTTC
CDR3 protein: CASSLRASGDEQFF

J gene: TRBJ1-2
D gene: .
clone size: .
V gene: TRBV5-8
CDR3 DNA: TGTGCCAGCAGCCGGATCCGACGGGGAGCGGATGGCTACACCTTC
CDR3 protein: CASSRIRRGADGYTF

J gene: TRBJ1-5
D gene: .
clone size: .
V gene: TRBV6-1
CDR3 DNA: TGTGCCAGCAGTGACAGGGCAATTCAGCCCCAGCATTTT
CDR3 protein: CASSDRAIQPQHF

J gene: TRBJ2-5
D gene: .
clone size: .
V gene: TRBV2
CDR3 DNA: TGTGCCAGCACCTGGAGACTCCAAGAGACCCAGTACTTC
CDR3 protein: CASTWRLQETQYF

J gene: TRBJ2-7
D gene: .
clone size: .
V gene: TRBV7-8
CDR3 DNA: TGTGCCAGCAGCTTAGTAGATGGCTCCTACGAGCAGTACTTC
CDR3 protein: CASSLVDGSYEQYF

J gene: TRBJ1-1
D gene: .
clone size: few
V gene: TRBV7-9
CDR3 DNA: TGTGCCAGCACCTTAGACGGGAGCACTGAAGCTTTCTTT
CDR3 protein: CASTLDGSTEAFF

J gene: TRBJ2-7
D gene: .
clone size: .
V gene: TRBV5-6
CDR3 DNA: TGTGCCAGCAGTTCGGGGGGCTCTTTGTTCTACGAGCAGTACTTC
CDR3 protein: CASSSGGSLFYEQYF

J gene: TRBJ1-4
D gene: .
clone size: .
V gene: TRBV6-5
CDR3 DNA: TGTGCCAGCAGGACGAGCGGACAGATTAATGAAAAACTGTTTTTT
CDR3 protein: CASRTSGQINEKLFF

J gene: TRBJ2-7
D gene: TRBD1
clone size: .
V gene: TRBV11-1
CDR3 DNA: TGTGCCAGCAAAAAGTCGGGGACAGGGACGTACGAGCAGTACTTC
CDR3 protein: CASKKSGTGTYEQYF

J gene: TRBJ1-5
D gene: .
clone size: few
V gene: TRBV7-2
CDR3 DNA: TGTGCCAGCAGCTTAAGGGGGTATAGCAATCAGCCCCAGCATTTT
CDR3 protein: CASSLRGYSNQPQHF

J gene: TRBJ2-7
D gene: .
clone size: .
V gene: TRBV5-1
CDR3 DNA: TGCGCCAGCAGCTATTCCGGGACTGAAACCTACGAGCAGTACTTC
CDR3 protein: CASSYSGTETYEQYF

J gene: TRBJ1-3
D gene: TRBD1
clone size: .
V gene: TRBV10-3
CDR3 DNA: TGTGCCATCAGTGTCGGCGACAGGGGGGCTGGAAACACCATATATTTT
CDR3 protein: CAISVGDRGAGNTIYF